The 29 T cell receptor beta chains listed next were all sequenced from one sample in a study of T cells in localized non-small cell lung cancer. Using immunoSEQ multiplex PCR, the repertoire was profiled, and TCRdb retains in-frame clones only, with some absent. The sample consists of tens of thousands of clones, around 92% of them appearing once. The sequenced sample was peripheral blood mononuclear cells, obtained before any cancer treatment. These receptors came from a woman aged 40-69 years with stage III lung adenocarcinoma.

This rearrangement joins TRBV28 to TRBJ2-2; D might be TRBD2 (6 bases). The CDR3 totals 15 residues. CDR1 and CDR2 (germline): MDHEN, SYDVKM. V lost 6 bases and J 1 base, leaving 12 bases between the germline ends. The DNA for the CDR3 is TGTGCCAGCAGGCCGGGAGATATGAACACCGGGGAGCTGTTTTTT. It is translated as CASRPGDMNTGELFF. Complete variable domain (other parts from reference TRBV28 and TRBJ2-2): DVKVTQSSRYLVKRTGEKVFLECVQDMDHENMFWYRQDPGLGLRLIYFSYDVKMKEKGDIPEGYSVSREKKERFSLILESASTNQTSMYLCASRPGDMNTGELFFGEGSRLTVL.

J is TRBJ2-5 and V is TRBV7-2; D remains unclear. The J call is doubtful: the DNA matches TRBJ2-7 better. The length of the CDR3 is 13 residues. The germline V gene has CDR1 SGHTA and CDR2 FQGNSA. CDR3 DNA sequence: TGTGCCAGCAGCAACCGGGCCTCCTACGAGCAGTACTTC. Its protein is CASSNRASYEQYF.

This clone was picked up a small number of times. The CDR3 protein is CASSFTGATEAFF. As DNA, the CDR3 is TGTGCCAGCAGCTTTACAGGGGCCACTGAAGCTTTCTTT. The chain is built from TRBV5-5 and TRBJ1-1; TRBD1 matches at 7 bases. V gave up 2 bases and J gave up 4 bases; unmatched junction bases: 2. Germline loops: CDR1 SGHKS, CDR2 YYEKEE (reference sequence). CDR3 length: 13 amino acids.

The chain has TRBV19 and TRBJ1-1; a weak D match, TRBD1 (6 bases). The CDR3 sequence is 14 residues long. CDR1 is LNHDA and CDR2 is SQIVND in the germline V gene (reference sequence). The germline V and J ends were trimmed by 5 bases and 7 bases, with 17 bases remaining between them. The CDR3 DNA sequence: TGTGCCAGTAGTCTGGGGTCAGGGGTAAGTGAAGCTTTCTTT. It translates to CASSLGSGVSEAFF.

The genes are TRBV4-2 and TRBJ2-7, with D tentatively TRBD2 (6 bases). The CDR3 length is 15 residues. Trimming pared 0 bases from V and 4 bases from J, leaving 13 bases between. Germline V gene lookup returns CDR1 LGHNA and CDR2 YNFKEQ. CDR3 sequence: CASSQDLAPQYEQYF. CDR3 DNA sequence: TGTGCCAGCAGCCAAGATCTAGCGCCTCAATACGAGCAGTACTTC.

J is TRBJ2-1 and V is TRBV5-4; D remains ambiguous. Germline values: CDR1 SGHNT, CDR2 YYREEE (reference sequence). CDR3 length: 15 amino acids. V lost 4 bases to trimming and J lost 0 bases, with 11 bases between them. CDR3: CASSLTSSSYNEQFF. The CDR3 region has the DNA TGTGCCAGCAGCCTGACCAGTAGCTCCTACAATGAGCAGTTCTTC.

The V gene is TRBV30, the J gene TRBJ2-3, with D unclear. V gave up 0 bases and J gave up 1 base, with 2 bases separating them. Germline CDR1 reads GTSNPN; CDR2 reads SVGIG (reference sequence). CDR3 length: 12 amino acids. For the CDR3, the DNA is TGTGCCTGGAGTGTAGGCACAGATACGCAGTATTTT. Translating gives CAWSVGTDTQYF. Full variable domain (missing parts from reference TRBV30 and TRBJ2-3): SQTIHQWPATLVQPVGSPLSLECTVEGTSNPNLYWYRQAAGRGLQLLFYSVGIGQISSEVPQNLSASRPQDRQFILSSKKLLLSDSGFYLCAWSVGTDTQYFGPGTRLTVL.

V usage is TRBV7-2 and J usage is TRBJ1-5; D gene unclear. The CDR3 spans 12 residues. Deletions cut 4 bases from V and 4 bases from J, with 5 bases between. Germline CDR1 is SGHTA and CDR2 is FQGNSA. The CDR3 DNA reads TGTGCCAGCAGCTATTATAATCAGCCCCAGCATTTT. Its protein product is CASSYYNQPQHF.

The genes are TRBV30 and TRBJ2-3; 8 bases map to TRBD1. CDR3 length: 14 amino acids. J was trimmed by 3 bases and V by 6 bases; bases with no gene match: 8. CDR1 and CDR2 (germline): GTSNPN, SVGIG (reference sequence). The CDR3 nucleotides are TGTGCCTGTGAGACAGGGGTGGAAACAGATACGCAGTATTTT. It encodes CACETGVETDTQYF. The whole variable domain, filled in from reference TRBV30 and TRBJ2-3, reads SQTIHQWPATLVQPVGSPLSLECTVEGTSNPNLYWYRQAAGRGLQLLFYSVGIGQISSEVPQNLSASRPQDRQFILSSKKLLLSDSGFYLCACETGVETDTQYFGPGTRLTVL.

This sequence joins TRBV15 and TRBJ2-3, with 10 bases identical to TRBD2. Germline loops: CDR1 LNHNV, CDR2 YYDKDF (reference sequence). This CDR3 has 17 amino acids. With 1 base clipped from V and 2 bases from J, the junction kept 6 bases outside the gene matches. The CDR3 sequence is CATSRAISGGATDTQYF. The CDR3 region has the DNA TGTGCCACCAGCAGAGCTATCAGCGGGGGGGCCACAGATACGCAGTATTTT.

The V gene is TRBV9, the J gene TRBJ2-5; TRBD2 matches at 10 bases. From germline, CDR1 is SGDLS and CDR2 YYNGEE. This CDR3 is 15 amino acids long. Losses at the gene ends were 4 bases for V and 4 bases for J; bases not matched to a gene: 7. The CDR3 nucleotides are TGTGCCAGCAGCACCACGGGGACTAGCGTAGAGACCCAGTACTTC. Translation: CASSTTGTSVETQYF.

The chain carries TRBV14 and TRBJ1-2; D not resolved. This CDR3 region has 14 residues. V was pared by 1 base and J by 9 bases, with 15 bases between. Germline lookup yields CDR1 SGHDN and CDR2 FVKESK. The CDR3 protein is CASSQVLGFGSYTF. For the CDR3, the DNA is TGTGCCAGCAGCCAAGTTCTGGGTTTTGGTAGCTACACCTTC.

The chain has TRBV25-1 and TRBJ1-4, with D maybe TRBD1 (6 bases). Germline V gene data show CDR1 as MGHDK and CDR2 as SYGVNS. V lost 5 bases and J lost 11, with 18 bases in between. There are 14 residues in the CDR3. The CDR3 loop is CASSPSDSVLKLFF. DNA for the CDR3: TGTGCCAGCAGTCCCTCGGACAGCGTATTGAAACTGTTTTTT.

The J gene is TRBJ1-1, the V gene TRBV7-9, with D possibly being TRBD1 (5 bases). V lost 7 bases to trimming and J lost 2 bases, with 11 bases between them. CDR1 and CDR2 from the germline V gene are SEHNR and FQNEAQ (reference sequence). The CDR3 spans 13 residues. The CDR3 sequence: CASTMGGNTEAFF. In DNA form, the CDR3 reads TGTGCCAGCACCATGGGGGGAAACACTGAAGCTTTCTTT.

The chain recombines TRBV7-9 with TRBJ1-1; D is ambiguous. V was pared by 5 bases and J by 1 base, with 11 bases between. In germline, CDR1 is SEHNR, CDR2 FQNEAQ (reference sequence). The CDR3 contains 14 residues. The CDR3 loop reads CASSEGARNTEAFF. CDR3 DNA sequence: TGTGCCAGCAGCGAAGGCGCAAGGAACACTGAAGCTTTCTTT.

The sample holds one count of this clone. CDR3 in amino acids: CASSLPGLSIQETQYF. CDR3 nucleotides: TGTGCCAGCAGCTTACCGGGACTTAGCATACAAGAGACCCAGTACTTC. The V gene is TRBV5-6, the J gene TRBJ2-5; D may be TRBD2 (6 bases). CDR3 length: 16 residues. Germline loops: CDR1 SGHDT, CDR2 YYEEEE. V lost 2 bases and J 2 bases, leaving 16 bases between the germline ends.

The chain uses TRBV7-9 and TRBJ1-2; perhaps TRBD1 as D (6 bases). The CDR3 contains 17 residues. From germline, CDR1 is SEHNR and CDR2 FQNEAQ (reference sequence). The ends were cut back, 5 bases at V and 4 bases at J, with 23 bases in the middle. In DNA form, the CDR3 reads TGTGCCAGCAGCCTCGGACAGACTAGATTAAACGGCTATGGCTACACCTTC. This codes for CASSLGQTRLNGYGYTF.

The chain recombines TRBV7-8 with TRBJ1-2; D ambiguous. CDR3 length: 16 amino acids. V was pared by 3 bases and J by 4 bases, with 18 bases between. Germline-derived CDR1 and CDR2 are SGHVS and FQNEAQ. CDR3 sequence reads: CASSFYSSLSRYGYTF. CDR3 bases: TGTGCCAGCAGCTTCTACAGCTCTCTGTCGCGCTATGGCTACACCTTC. Filled out from reference TRBV7-8 and TRBJ1-2, the complete variable domain reads GAGVSQSPRYKVAKRGQDVALRCDPISGHVSLFWYQQALGQGPEFLTYFQNEAQLDKSGLPSDRFFAERPEGSVSTLKIQRTQQEDSAVYLCASSFYSSLSRYGYTFGSGTRLTVV.

This chain links TRBV29-1 with TRBJ2-5; tentatively, D is TRBD1 or TRBD2 (5 bases each). The CDR3 loop spans 13 amino acids. Trimming left V 8 bases short and J 2 bases short, with 15 bases between. Germline loops: CDR1 SQVTM, CDR2 ANQGSEA. Here the CDR3 DNA reads TGCAGCTTCGTGGGGACGGGGCAAGAGACCCAGTACTTC. Translation: CSFVGTGQETQYF.

This rearrangement joins TRBV5-1 to TRBJ2-3; possible D gene TRBD1, 7 bases. V gave up 4 bases and J gave up 1 base, with 16 bases separating them. Germline CDR1 SGHRS, CDR2 YFSETQ. The CDR3 covers 16 residues. CDR3 loop: CASSPTSRGGTDTQYF. DNA for the CDR3: TGCGCCAGCAGCCCGACGAGCAGGGGGGGCACAGATACGCAGTATTTT.

This clone was detected once. The rearrangement uses TRBV5-6 and TRBJ2-1, with 7 bases aligning to TRBD2. Per germline, CDR1 SGHDT and CDR2 YYEEEE. The CDR3 extends over 15 amino acids. V shed 0 bases, J shed 5 bases, and the junction held 5 bases outside the gene matches. The CDR3 DNA reads TGTGCCAGCAGCTTGGTTGCGGGGGTCCACAATGAGCAGTTCTTC. Translation gives CASSLVAGVHNEQFF.

The chain carries TRBV30 and TRBJ2-1; D call uncertain. CDR3 length: 15 residues. The V gene lost 0 bases and the J gene lost 3 bases, with 12 bases spanning the gap. CDR1 is GTSNPN, CDR2 SVGIG, per germline (reference sequence). In nucleotides, the CDR3 is TGTGCCTGGAGTGTCCCAGACCGCTACTACAATGAGCAGTTCTTC. Its protein product is CAWSVPDRYYNEQFF.

V is TRBV4-1 and J is TRBJ2-1; D may match TRBD1 or TRBD2 (6 bases each). The CDR3 contains 14 residues. V was shortened by 3 bases and J by 7 bases, with 13 bases between the two germline ends. The germline gives CDR1 MGHRA, CDR2 YSYEKL. The CDR3 is CASSHYREANEQFF. Written as DNA, the CDR3 is TGCGCCAGCAGCCATTACAGGGAGGCGAATGAGCAGTTCTTC.

This clone has just one count. The chain combines TRBV29-1 with TRBJ2-7, with D possibly being TRBD1 or TRBD2 (5 bases each). The CDR3 extends over 15 amino acids. Germline V gene data show CDR1 as SQVTM and CDR2 as ANQGSEA. The V gene lost 4 bases and the J gene lost 5 bases, with 21 bases spanning the gap. The CDR3, as DNA: TGCAGCGTTGTCAGTTGGGACGTTCAAACCCACGAGCAGTACTTC. The encoded protein is CSVVSWDVQTHEQYF.

This clone was found a few times. V and J are TRBV10-2 and TRBJ2-2, with D maybe TRBD1 (5 bases). The V and J ends lost 2 bases and 4 bases respectively, with 14 bases between them. Germline V gene data show CDR1 as WSHSY and CDR2 as SAAADI. The CDR3 runs 16 residues. CDR3 sequence (DNA): TGCGCCAGCAGTGAGGGCAGGACAACGATCACCGGGGAGCTGTTTTTT. Translating gives CASSEGRTTITGELFF.

J is TRBJ2-1 and V is TRBV2; D is perhaps TRBD2 (6 bases). The CDR3 spans 14 residues. Germline-derived CDR1 and CDR2 are SNHLY and FYNNEI. The ends were cut back, 4 bases at V and 5 bases at J, with 12 bases in the middle. CDR3 DNA: TGTGCCAGCAGTGGGCGGGGTTTTAACAATGAGCAGTTCTTC. Translating gives CASSGRGFNNEQFF.

This clone was picked up a small number of times. The chain uses TRBV10-1 and TRBJ1-1; a possible D gene is TRBD1 (5 bases). Germline CDR1 reads WNHNN; CDR2 reads SYGVQD (reference sequence). Trimming removed 0 bases at V and 9 bases at J, with 14 bases between. The CDR3 runs to 14 residues. The CDR3 region is CASSESKEGTKAFF. CDR3 sequence (DNA): TGCGCCAGCAGTGAGTCGAAGGAGGGGACTAAAGCTTTCTTT.

The V and J genes are TRBV7-2 and TRBJ1-2; no definite D call. This CDR3 has 12 residues. V lost 1 base and J lost 5, with 5 bases in between. Germline V CDR1 and CDR2: SGHTA, FQGNSA. CDR3 region: CASSLEGYGYTF. The DNA of the CDR3 is TGTGCCAGCAGCTTAGAAGGGTATGGCTACACCTTC.

In regard to this clone: The junction shows a germline mismatch at one end, possibly a read error. The CDR3 DNA sequence: TGTGCCAGCACCTTAAGGGATACGCAGTATTTT. It codes for CASTLRDTQYF. The chain couples TRBV11-2 to TRBJ2-3, with D unresolved. The CDR3 sequence is 11 residues long. Germline V CDR1 and CDR2: SGHAT, FQNNGV. Full variable domain (remainder filled in from reference TRBV11-2 and TRBJ2-3): EAGVAQSPRYKIIEKRQSVAFWCNPISGHATLYWYQQILGQGPKLLIQFQNNGVVDDSQLPKDRFSAERLKGVDSTLKIQPAKLEDSAVYLCASTLRDTQYFGPGTRLTVL.